This is a list of T cell receptor beta chains from one sample in a study of cytomegalovirus exposure and HLA in healthy donors. Generated by immunoSEQ multiplex PCR, the TCRdb table keeps only in-frame clones and is missing some. The table lists around 190,000 clones, 81% of them singletons, with about 3.5% in the top ten. Sequenced sample: PBMCs. The receptors here all came from a man aged 40-49 years in good health and CMV-seropositive. Each CDR3 is given without its conserved first and last residue. Fields, in order: J gene, V gene, CDR3 protein.

TRBJ2-6	TRBV10-1	ASSSGQAHPRGANVLT
TRBJ2-3	TRBV5-1	ASSSARGGQGTDTQY
TRBJ2-1	TRBV6-6	ASSYQGQARHEQF
TRBJ2-7	TRBV7-2	ASSLLFSSGTTVHEQY
TRBJ2-5	TRBV9	ASSVGWLAGGGETQY
TRBJ1-5	TRBV2	ASSPRTGRANQPQH
TRBJ1-1	TRBV19	ASSKQGAGDTEAF
TRBJ2-3	TRBV10-3	AISVAGGRGTTDTQY
TRBJ2-3	TRBV5-8	ASSKTGVGTDTQY
TRBJ1-1	TRBV6-1	ASSRGGGTEAF
TRBJ2-3	TRBV11-3	ASSPGGPTDTQY
TRBJ2-1	TRBV29-1	SVVNRGENNEQF
TRBJ2-2	TRBV5-1	ASSLDGQDTGELF
TRBJ1-2	TRBV7-9	ASSPTQSWGLGGYT
TRBJ2-5	TRBV28	ASSDGLAGQETQY
TRBJ2-5	TRBV10-2	ASRYLLANQETQY